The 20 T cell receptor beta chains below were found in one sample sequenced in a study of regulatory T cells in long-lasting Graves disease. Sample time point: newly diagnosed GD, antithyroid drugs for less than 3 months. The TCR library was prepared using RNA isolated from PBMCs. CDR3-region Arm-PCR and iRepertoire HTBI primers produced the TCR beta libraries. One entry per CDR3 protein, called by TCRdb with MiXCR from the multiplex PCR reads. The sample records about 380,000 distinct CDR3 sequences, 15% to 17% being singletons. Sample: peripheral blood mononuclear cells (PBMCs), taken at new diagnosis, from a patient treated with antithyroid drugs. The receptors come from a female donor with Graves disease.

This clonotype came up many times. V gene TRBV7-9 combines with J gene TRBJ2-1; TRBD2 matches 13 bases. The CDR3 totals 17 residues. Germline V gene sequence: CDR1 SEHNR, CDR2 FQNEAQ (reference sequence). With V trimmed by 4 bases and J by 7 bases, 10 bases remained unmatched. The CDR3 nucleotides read TGTGCCAGCAGCTCTTCTACTAGCGGGAGGGCCCAGAATGAGCAGTTCTTC. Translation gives CASSSSTSGRAQNEQFF.

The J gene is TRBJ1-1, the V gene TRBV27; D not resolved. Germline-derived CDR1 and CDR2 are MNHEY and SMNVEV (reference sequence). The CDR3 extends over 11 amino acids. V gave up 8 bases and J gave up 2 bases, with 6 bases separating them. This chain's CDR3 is CASQFNTEAFF. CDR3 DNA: TGTGCCAGCCAGTTCAACACTGAAGCTTTCTTT.

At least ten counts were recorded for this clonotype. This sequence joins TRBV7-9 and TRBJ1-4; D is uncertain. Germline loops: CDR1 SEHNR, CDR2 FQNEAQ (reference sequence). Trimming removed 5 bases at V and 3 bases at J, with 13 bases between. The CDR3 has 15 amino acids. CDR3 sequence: CASSPSQWPNEKLFF. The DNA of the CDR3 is TGTGCCAGCAGCCCCTCACAGTGGCCTAATGAAAAACTGTTTTTT.

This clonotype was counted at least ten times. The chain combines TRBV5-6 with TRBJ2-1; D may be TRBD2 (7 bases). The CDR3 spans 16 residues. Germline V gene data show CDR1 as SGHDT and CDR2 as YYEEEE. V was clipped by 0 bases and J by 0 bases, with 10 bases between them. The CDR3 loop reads CASSLEAGASYNEQFF. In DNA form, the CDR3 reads TGTGCCAGCAGCTTGGAGGCGGGGGCCTCCTACAATGAGCAGTTCTTC.

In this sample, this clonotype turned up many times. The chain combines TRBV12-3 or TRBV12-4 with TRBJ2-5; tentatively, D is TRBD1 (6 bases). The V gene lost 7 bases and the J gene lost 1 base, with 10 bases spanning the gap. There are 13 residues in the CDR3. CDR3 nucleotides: TGTGCCAGCACCGTGGACAGCCAAGAGACCCAGTACTTC. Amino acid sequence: CASTVDSQETQYF.

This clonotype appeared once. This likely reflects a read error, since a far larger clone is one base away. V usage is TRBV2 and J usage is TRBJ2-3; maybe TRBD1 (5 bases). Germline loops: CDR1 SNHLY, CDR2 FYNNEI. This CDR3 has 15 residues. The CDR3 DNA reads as TGTGCCAGCGCACGACCCATTGGAGAGACAGATATGCAGTATTTT. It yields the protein CASARPIGETDMQYF.

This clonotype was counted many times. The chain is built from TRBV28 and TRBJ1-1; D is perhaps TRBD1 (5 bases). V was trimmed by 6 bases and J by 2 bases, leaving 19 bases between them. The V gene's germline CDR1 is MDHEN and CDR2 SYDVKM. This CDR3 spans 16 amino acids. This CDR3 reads CASSHQPGRSNTEAFF. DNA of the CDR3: TGTGCCAGCAGCCACCAACCGGGACGGAGTAACACTGAAGCTTTCTTT.

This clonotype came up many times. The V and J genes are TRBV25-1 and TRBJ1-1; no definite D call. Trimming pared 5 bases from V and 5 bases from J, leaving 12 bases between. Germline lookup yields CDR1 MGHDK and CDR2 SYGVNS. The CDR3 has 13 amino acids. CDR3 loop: CASSHNRRTEAFF. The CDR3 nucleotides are TGTGCCAGCAGTCATAACCGTCGAACTGAAGCTTTCTTT.

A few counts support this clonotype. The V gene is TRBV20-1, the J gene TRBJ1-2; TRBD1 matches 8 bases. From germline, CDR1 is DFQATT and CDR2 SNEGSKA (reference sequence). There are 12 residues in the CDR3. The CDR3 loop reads CKLSDRGDGYTF. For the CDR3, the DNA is TGCAAATTAAGCGACAGGGGCGATGGCTACACCTTC.

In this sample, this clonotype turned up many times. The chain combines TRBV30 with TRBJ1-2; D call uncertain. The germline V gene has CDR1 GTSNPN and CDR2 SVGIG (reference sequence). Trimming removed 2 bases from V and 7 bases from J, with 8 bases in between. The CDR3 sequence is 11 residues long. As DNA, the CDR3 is TGTGCCTGGAGTTTTGTAGGTGGCTACACCTTC. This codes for CAWSFVGGYTF.

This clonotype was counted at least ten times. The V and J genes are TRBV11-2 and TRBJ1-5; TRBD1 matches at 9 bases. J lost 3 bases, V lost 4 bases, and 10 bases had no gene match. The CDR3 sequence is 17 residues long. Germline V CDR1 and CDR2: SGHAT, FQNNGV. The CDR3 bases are TGTGCCAGCAGCTCCAGCGGCGGGACAGGGCACAATCAGCCCCAGCATTTT. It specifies CASSSSGGTGHNQPQHF.

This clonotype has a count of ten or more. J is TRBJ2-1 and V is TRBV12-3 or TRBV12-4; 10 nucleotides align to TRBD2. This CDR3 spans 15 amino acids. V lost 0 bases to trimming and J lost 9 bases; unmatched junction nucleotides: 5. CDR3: CASSLALASGSEQFF. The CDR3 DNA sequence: TGTGCCAGCAGTTTAGCGCTTGCTAGCGGGAGTGAGCAGTTCTTC.

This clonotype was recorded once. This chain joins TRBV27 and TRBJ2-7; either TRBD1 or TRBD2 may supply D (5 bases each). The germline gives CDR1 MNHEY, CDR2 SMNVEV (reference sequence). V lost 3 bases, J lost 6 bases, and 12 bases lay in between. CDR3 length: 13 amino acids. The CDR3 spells CASSLKGTGEQYF. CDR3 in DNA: TGTGCCAGCAGTTTGAAAGGGACGGGCGAGCAGTACTTC.

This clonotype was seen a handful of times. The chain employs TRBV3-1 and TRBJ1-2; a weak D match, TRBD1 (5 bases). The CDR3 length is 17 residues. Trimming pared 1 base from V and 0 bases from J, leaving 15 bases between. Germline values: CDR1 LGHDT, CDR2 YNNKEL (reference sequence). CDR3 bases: TGTGCCAGCAGCCAAGGGTGGGTACGGGGCGCTAACTATGGCTACACCTTC. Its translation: CASSQGWVRGANYGYTF.

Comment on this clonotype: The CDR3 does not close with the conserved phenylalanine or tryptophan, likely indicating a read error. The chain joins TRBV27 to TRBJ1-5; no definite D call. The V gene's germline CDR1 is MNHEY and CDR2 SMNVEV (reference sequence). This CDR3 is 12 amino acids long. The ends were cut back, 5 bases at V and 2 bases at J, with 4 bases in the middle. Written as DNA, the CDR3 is TGTGCCAGCAGTCGGGGCAATCAGCCCCAGCATTCT. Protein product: CASSRGNQPQHS.

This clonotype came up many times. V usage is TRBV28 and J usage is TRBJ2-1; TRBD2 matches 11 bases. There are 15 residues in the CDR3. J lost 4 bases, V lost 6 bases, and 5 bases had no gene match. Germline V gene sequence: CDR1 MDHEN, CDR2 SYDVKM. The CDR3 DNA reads TGTGCCAGCAGGCCGGGACTAGCGGTATACAATGAGCAGTTCTTC. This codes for CASRPGLAVYNEQFF.

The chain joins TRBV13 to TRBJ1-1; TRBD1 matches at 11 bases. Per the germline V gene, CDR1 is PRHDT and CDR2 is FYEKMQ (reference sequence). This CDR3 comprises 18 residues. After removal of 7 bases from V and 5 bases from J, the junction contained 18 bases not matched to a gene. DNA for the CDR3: TGTGCCAGCATCCTGAAGTTCCGGGGACAGGGGGTGAGGACTGAAGCTTTCTTT. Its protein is CASILKFRGQGVRTEAFF.

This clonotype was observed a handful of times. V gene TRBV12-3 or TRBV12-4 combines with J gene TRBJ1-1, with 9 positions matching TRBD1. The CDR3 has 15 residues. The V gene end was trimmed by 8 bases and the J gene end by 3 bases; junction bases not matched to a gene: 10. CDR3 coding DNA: TGTGCCAGCGTGAACAGGGGGCGGACGGACACTGAAGCTTTCTTT. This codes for CASVNRGRTDTEAFF.

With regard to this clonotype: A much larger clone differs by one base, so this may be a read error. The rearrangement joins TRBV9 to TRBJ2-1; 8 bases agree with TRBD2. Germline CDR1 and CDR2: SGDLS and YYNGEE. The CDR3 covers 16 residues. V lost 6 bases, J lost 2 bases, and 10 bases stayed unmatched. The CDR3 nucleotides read TGTGCCAGCAACGTCCAGCGGGAGAATCCCTACAATGAGCAGTTCTTC. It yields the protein CASNVQRENPYNEQFF.

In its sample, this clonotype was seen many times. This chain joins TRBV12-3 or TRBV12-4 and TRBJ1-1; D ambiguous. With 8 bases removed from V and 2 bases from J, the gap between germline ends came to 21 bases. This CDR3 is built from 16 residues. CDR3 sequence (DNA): TGTGCCAGCCTCCCTCGGGGATTGCCGGCAAACACTGAAGCTTTCTTT. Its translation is CASLPRGLPANTEAFF.